Below are 9 T cell receptor beta chains sequenced from a single sample in a study of cytomegalovirus exposure and HLA in healthy donors. The PCR ran on 60 Vbeta and 13 Jbeta primers. Profiled with immunoSEQ multiplex PCR; TCRdb holds only in-frame clones, not every one. The sample data list around 45,000 clones. The sample was PBMCs. These receptors were collected from a woman in her thirties in good health and CMV-seronegative.

The chain has TRBV27 and TRBJ2-1; a weak D match, TRBD1 (6 bases). The V gene's germline CDR1 is MNHEY and CDR2 SMNVEV (reference sequence). V dropped 6 bases and J dropped 9 bases, with 12 bases sitting between them. CDR3 length: 12 residues. CDR3 DNA: TGTGCCAGCAGACTGACAGGATCTGAGCAGTTCTTC. Translating gives CASRLTGSEQFF.

The V gene is TRBV2, the J gene TRBJ1-1, with 7 bases aligning to TRBD1. This CDR3 has 17 residues. From germline, CDR1 is SNHLY and CDR2 FYNNEI. V lost 2 bases to trimming and J lost 0 bases; unmatched junction nucleotides: 9. The CDR3 region is CASSEIGRGKLNTEAFF. CDR3 bases: TGTGCCAGCAGTGAAATCGGCAGGGGGAAGTTGAACACTGAAGCTTTCTTT. The variable domain in full, with the rest retrieved from reference TRBV2 and TRBJ1-1, is EPEVTQTPSHQVTQMGQEVILRCVPISNHLYFYWYRQILGQKVEFLVSFYNNEISEKSEIFDDQFSVERPDGSNFTLKIRSTKLEDSAMYFCASSEIGRGKLNTEAFFGQGTRLTVV.

The CDR3 DNA follows: TGTGCCAGTACCGACCCCGGACAGGGAATGAACACTGAAGCTTTCTTT. As protein: CASTDPGQGMNTEAFF. The V and J genes are TRBV19 and TRBJ1-1; 8 bases fit TRBD1. The V segment lost 7 bases and the J segment 0 bases; nucleotides outside the gene matches: 10. This CDR3 has 16 residues. From germline, CDR1 is LNHDA and CDR2 SQIVND (reference sequence).

The CDR3 sequence: CASSQDSRGLGANVLTF. Here the CDR3 DNA reads TGCGCCAGCAGCCAGGACTCCAGGGGGCTTGGGGCCAACGTCCTGACTTTC. The V gene is TRBV4-3, the J gene TRBJ2-6, with 8 nucleotides matching TRBD1. This CDR3 is built from 17 residues. CDR1 and CDR2 (germline): LGHNA, YSLEER. V dropped 3 bases and J dropped 3; count of bases not matched to a gene: 7.

V usage is TRBV6-1 and J usage is TRBJ1-1; D uncertain. The ends were cut back, 4 bases at V and 2 bases at J, with 11 bases in the middle. Germline V CDR1 and CDR2: MNHNS, SASEGT. The CDR3 consists of 14 residues. The CDR3 nucleotides read TGTGCCAGCAGTGGGGAGTGGACTAACACTGAAGCTTTCTTT. Encoded protein: CASSGEWTNTEAFF.

The V and J genes are TRBV5-1 and TRBJ1-3; the D gene is possibly TRBD1 (6 bases). The V end lost 7 bases, the J end lost 4 bases, and 15 bases lay between the germline ends. CDR1 is SGHRS and CDR2 is YFSETQ in the germline V gene. The CDR3 covers 14 residues. DNA of the CDR3: TGCGCCAGCTCATGGGGGCCGGGAGGAAACACCATATATTTT. It encodes CASSWGPGGNTIYF.

The CDR3 nucleotides are TGTGCCAGCAGCCCCATCGGAGGGAGAACTGAAGCTTTCTTT. This encodes CASSPIGGRTEAFF. V is TRBV7-3 and J is TRBJ1-1; D remains unclear. CDR3 length equals 14 residues. Germline V gene data show CDR1 as SGHTA and CDR2 as FQGTGA. The V end lost 5 bases, the J end lost 5 bases, and 15 bases lay between the germline ends.

The chain combines TRBV5-1 with TRBJ2-7, with a weak D call TRBD2 (5 bases). Trimming left V 1 base short and J 3 bases short, with 17 bases between. Germline-derived CDR1 and CDR2 are SGHRS and YFSETQ. The CDR3 is 16 amino acids. CDR3 nucleotides: TGCGCCAGCAGCTTGTCTCCAGTGCCGGGGATCTACGAGCAGTACTTC. This encodes CASSLSPVPGIYEQYF.

The CDR3 DNA reads as TGTGCTCACAACAGGGGGCTTTTGGACACTGAAGCTTTCTTT. Translation gives CAHNRGLLDTEAFF. This chain uses TRBV30 with TRBJ1-1; TRBD1 matches 9 bases. Germline V lookup: CDR1 GTSNPN, CDR2 SVGIG (reference sequence). The CDR3 consists of 14 residues.